This TCR beta chain was recovered during a study of blood T cell repertoires in COVID-19. Background on the study: Samples representing acute and convalescent COVID-19 were sourced from the United States, Italy and Spain. T cells, B-cell-depleted T cells, or PBMCs provided the cDNA or gDNA that served as material.

V gave up 2 bases and J gave up 0 bases, with 13 bases separating them. Germline lookup yields CDR1 SGHTA and CDR2 FQGNSA. CDR3 length equals 17 residues. As handled by the study authors: Quantification of nucleated cells was approximated via reference gene primer amplification. Assay used: immunoSEQ multiplex PCR; TCRdb lists only in-frame clones, some missing. That table furnishes V, J and clone size, whereas the DNA furnished D and trimming. The sample consists of roughly 410,000 clones, about 89% of them appearing once. This chain uses TRBV7-2 with TRBJ1-4; the D gene is possibly TRBD1 (5 bases). This receptor was obtained from a middle-aged man with acute or convalescent COVID-19. The sequencing sample was made of peripheral blood. The CDR3 DNA is TGTGCCAGCAGCTTATCACAGGCACTGACAACTAATGAAAAACTGTTTTTT. It translates to CASSLSQALTTNEKLFF.